The text below deals with one T cell receptor beta chain. The data originate from a study of blood T cell repertoires in COVID-19. About the research overall: Samples of COVID-19 (acute and convalescent) were obtained from the United States, Italy and Spain.

Trimming at V came to 4 bases and at J to 5 bases, leaving 7 bases not matched to a gene. Per the germline V gene, CDR1 is PRHDT and CDR2 is FYEKMQ (reference sequence). The CDR3 is made up of 15 amino acids. Clones were read by immunoSEQ multiplex PCR, and TCRdb kept only the in-frame ones, dropping some. This table has 280,000 or so clones, approximately 90% appearing once. The sequence was collected from a woman in her fifties or sixties with acute or convalescent COVID-19. The sequenced material came from peripheral blood. The genes are TRBV13 and TRBJ2-5, with TRBD2 matching over 10 bases. The CDR3 loop is CASSSKGLATETQYF. For the CDR3, the DNA is TGTGCCAGCAGCTCGAAGGGACTAGCGACCGAGACCCAGTACTTC.